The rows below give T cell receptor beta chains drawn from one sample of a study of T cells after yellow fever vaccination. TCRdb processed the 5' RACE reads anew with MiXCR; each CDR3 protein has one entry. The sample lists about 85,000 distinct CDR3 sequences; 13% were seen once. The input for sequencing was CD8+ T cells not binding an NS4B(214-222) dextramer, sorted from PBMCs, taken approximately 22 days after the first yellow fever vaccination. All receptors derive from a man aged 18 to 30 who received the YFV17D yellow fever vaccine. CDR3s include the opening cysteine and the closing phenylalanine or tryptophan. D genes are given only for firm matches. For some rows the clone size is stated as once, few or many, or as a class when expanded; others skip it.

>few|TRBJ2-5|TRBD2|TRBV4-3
TGCGCCAGCAGCCCGGGTAGCGGGCCAAGGGAGACCCAGTACTTC
CASSPGSGPRETQYF
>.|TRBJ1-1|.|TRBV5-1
TGCGCCAGCAGCTTGGCCCCCGGGAGGAACACTGAAGCTTTCTTT
CASSLAPGRNTEAFF
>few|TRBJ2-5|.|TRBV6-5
TGTGCCAGCAGTTACTACCTCGGGACCGTCCAAGAGACCCAGTACTTC
CASSYYLGTVQETQYF
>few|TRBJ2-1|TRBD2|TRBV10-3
TGTGCCATCAGGGAAACTAGCGGGGGTAATGAGCAGTTCTTC
CAIRETSGGNEQFF
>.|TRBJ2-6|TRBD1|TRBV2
TGTGCCAGACAGGGGGGCGGGGCCAACGTCCTGACTTTC
CARQGGGANVLTF
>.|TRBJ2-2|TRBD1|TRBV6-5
TGTGCCAGCAGTTACGCCTCGACAGGGACCGGGGAGCTGTTTTTT
CASSYASTGTGELFF
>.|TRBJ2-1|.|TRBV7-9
TGTGCCAGCAGCCCCGGGCTACTCTACAATGAGCAGTTCTTC
CASSPGLLYNEQFF
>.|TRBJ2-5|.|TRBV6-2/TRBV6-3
TGTGCCAGCAGGGGACTGGATGGGGAGACCCAGTACTTC
CASRGLDGETQYF
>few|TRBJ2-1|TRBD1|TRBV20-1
TGCAGTGCTAGAGGTTCCGGGACAGGGGGCAATGAGCAGTTCTTC
CSARGSGTGGNEQFF
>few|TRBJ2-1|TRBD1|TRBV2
TGTGCCAGCAGTTACAGGGGTAATGAGCAGTTCTTC
CASSYRGNEQFF
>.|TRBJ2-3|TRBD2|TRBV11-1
TGTGCCAGCAGCCCCGCTCTAGCGGGGGGACCAATTAGCACAGATACGCAGTATTTT
CASSPALAGGPISTDTQYF
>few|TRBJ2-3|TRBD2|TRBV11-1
TGTGCCAGCAGCTTAGCGTCGCCGGGACTAGCGGGGGGGCGATTTTTTCTTGGAGATACGCAGTATTTT
CASSLASPGLAGGRFFLGDTQYF
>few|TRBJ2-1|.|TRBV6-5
TGTGCCAGCAGACAAATACAGGTTTACAATGAGCAGTTCTTC
CASRQIQVYNEQFF
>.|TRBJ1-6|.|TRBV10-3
TGTGCCATCAGTGAAGGGAGGGAAAATTCACCCCTCCACTTT
CAISEGRENSPLHF
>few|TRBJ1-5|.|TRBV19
TGTGCCAGTAGGGTGATAGGAAGCAATCAGCCCCAGCATTTT
CASRVIGSNQPQHF
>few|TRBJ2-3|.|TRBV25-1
TGTGCCAGCAGTGATGGGGGATACACAGATACGCAGTATTTT
CASSDGGYTDTQYF
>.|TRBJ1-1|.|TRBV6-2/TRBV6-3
TGTGCCAGCAGACACGGCACTGAAGCTTTCTTT
CASRHGTEAFF
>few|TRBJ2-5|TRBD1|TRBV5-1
TGCGCCAGTATGACAGGGGAAAAAGAGACCCAGTACTTC
CASMTGEKETQYF
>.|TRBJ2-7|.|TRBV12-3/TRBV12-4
TGTGCCAGCGGTGATCATCAAAACTACGAGCAGTACTTC
CASGDHQNYEQYF
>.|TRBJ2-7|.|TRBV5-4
TGTGCCAGCAGCCCGCCCGGGGCAGAGGAGCAGTACTTC
CASSPPGAEEQYF
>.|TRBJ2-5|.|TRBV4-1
TGCGCCAGCAGCCAAGGTACAGGGAGCCAAGAGACCCAGTACTTC
CASSQGTGSQETQYF
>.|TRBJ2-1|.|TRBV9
TGTGCCAGCAGCGTAGTGAGGCTAGCCGATGAGCAGTTCTTC
CASSVVRLADEQFF
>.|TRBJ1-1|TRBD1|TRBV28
TGTGCCAGCAGCTACAGGGGGCGGGACTCTGAAGCTTTCTTT
CASSYRGRDSEAFF
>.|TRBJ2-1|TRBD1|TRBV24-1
TGTGCCACCAGGACAGGGGGTAACTACAATGAGCAGTTCTTC
CATRTGGNYNEQFF
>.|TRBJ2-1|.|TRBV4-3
TGCGCCAGCAGCGCGGGGACAGCCTCCTACAATGAGCAGTTCTTC
CASSAGTASYNEQFF